The 16 T cell receptor beta chains given below trace back to one sample, sequenced in a study of shared clonotypes between healthy human individuals. Some clones are missing from TCRdb's copy, which holds only in-frame ones; the method was immunoSEQ multiplex PCR. In the table there are about 2 million clones, about 95% of which are singletons. CD45RO-negative cells were positively selected for CCR7, leaving out terminally differentiated effector memory CD45RA+ cells. The specimen was naive CD8+ T cells sorted from blood. The receptors were gathered from a man between 18 and 35 years old in good health.

J is TRBJ2-7 and V is TRBV2, with D perhaps being TRBD1 or TRBD2 (5 bases each). The CDR3 is 16 amino acids. In germline, CDR1 is SNHLY, CDR2 FYNNEI. Trimming cost V 6 bases and J 3 bases, with 21 bases left between them. CDR3 DNA: TGTGCCAGCAGCTCTGACCCAGGGAGCCTTGGCTACGAGCAGTACTTC. Its translation: CASSSDPGSLGYEQYF.

Remarks on this clone: The same CDR3 also results from other DNA sequences found in this sample. V is TRBV6-5 and J is TRBJ2-3, with D uncertain. V was cut by 6 bases and J by 0 bases, with 7 bases left in between. Germline V gene data show CDR1 as MNHEY and CDR2 as SVGAGI. CDR3 size: 13 residues. DNA for the CDR3: TGTGCCAGCAGCCCCCCTAGCACAGATACGCAGTATTTT. Its translation is CASSPPSTDTQYF.

The genes are TRBV13 and TRBJ2-7; D is unclear. Germline CDR1 PRHDT, CDR2 FYEKMQ (reference sequence). Trimming cost V 4 bases and J 6 bases, with 13 bases left between them. The CDR3 contains 13 residues. The CDR3 DNA is TGTGCCAGCAGCTCTATTATGGACGGCGAGCAGTACTTC. Encoded protein: CASSSIMDGEQYF. Based on the CDR3 plus reference TRBV13 and TRBJ2-7, the full variable domain is AAGVIQSPRHLIKEKRETATLKCYPIPRHDTVYWYQQGPGQDPQFLISFYEKMQSDKGSIPDRFSAQQFSDYHSELNMSSLELGDSALYFCASSSIMDGEQYFGPGTRLTVT.

Ten or more counts support this clone. The chain carries TRBV7-9 and TRBJ2-5; 8 bases map to TRBD1. V shed 4 bases and J 5 bases; nucleotides not matched to a gene: 12. This CDR3 is 16 amino acids long. Looked up from germline, CDR1 is SEHNR and CDR2 is FQNEAQ (reference sequence). In DNA, the CDR3 is TGTGCCAGCAGCTCTTTCACAGGACAGGGCTACGAGACCCAGTACTTC. Translation gives CASSSFTGQGYETQYF.

The rearrangement uses TRBV4-1 and TRBJ2-7; D remains ambiguous. Germline V CDR1 and CDR2: MGHRA, YSYEKL. Trimming cost V 0 bases and J 3 bases, with 9 bases left between them. The CDR3 extends over 14 amino acids. The CDR3 DNA is TGCGCCAGCAGCCAAGAGGGCCTCCGCTACGAGCAGTACTTC. As protein: CASSQEGLRYEQYF.

The chain is built from TRBV19 and TRBJ2-7, with D possibly being TRBD2 (6 bases). Trimming removed 3 bases from V and 3 bases from J, with 15 bases in between. The CDR3 is 15 residues long. Per the germline V gene, CDR1 is LNHDA and CDR2 is SQIVND (reference sequence). The CDR3 DNA reads TGTGCCAGTAGTATGGGCAGGGACTCTGTCTACGAGCAGTACTTC. Protein product: CASSMGRDSVYEQYF.

The rearrangement links TRBV27 to TRBJ2-1; no firm D call. The germline V and J ends were trimmed by 7 bases and 2 bases, with 12 bases remaining between them. CDR1 and CDR2 from the germline V gene are MNHEY and SMNVEV (reference sequence). The CDR3 is 14 residues long. CDR3 protein: CASKAGEAYNEQFF. Written as DNA, the CDR3 is TGTGCCAGCAAGGCCGGAGAAGCCTACAATGAGCAGTTCTTC.

DNA for the CDR3: TGTGCCTGGAGCCAGGCCACCCACAATGAGCAGTTCTTC. This codes for CAWSQATHNEQFF. The chain recombines TRBV30 with TRBJ2-1; D is unresolved. Germline assignment: CDR1 GTSNPN and CDR2 SVGIG (reference sequence). The V end was cut by 3 bases, the J end by 5 bases, with 11 bases between. The CDR3 covers 13 residues.

The chain combines TRBV6-5 with TRBJ2-3; D is possibly TRBD2 (6 bases). This CDR3 is built from 15 residues. CDR1 is MNHEY and CDR2 is SVGAGI in the germline V gene. The V gene lost 6 bases and the J gene lost 0 bases, with 13 bases spanning the gap. The CDR3 loop reads CASRDYSTSTDTQYF. In DNA form, the CDR3 reads TGTGCCAGCAGGGACTACAGTACTAGCACAGATACGCAGTATTTT.

A note on this clone: Other DNA sequences in this specimen translate into the identical CDR3. The chain's CDR3 is CASSFEGYEQYF. The CDR3 coding sequence is TGTGCCAGCAGCTTTGAAGGCTACGAGCAGTACTTC. The genes are TRBV5-6 and TRBJ2-7, with D unclear. The CDR3 totals 12 residues. CDR1 is SGHDT and CDR2 is YYEEEE in the germline V gene. The V end was cut by 2 bases, the J end by 3 bases, with 6 bases between.

A note on this clone: This same CDR3 is encoded by further DNA sequences in the sample. The rearrangement links TRBV28 to TRBJ1-3, with D hard to call. The V gene lost 5 bases and the J gene lost 4 bases, with 9 bases spanning the gap. Germline values: CDR1 MDHEN, CDR2 SYDVKM. CDR3 length: 13 residues. The CDR3 reads CASSSRGGNTIYF. The CDR3 DNA follows: TGTGCCAGCAGTAGCAGAGGAGGAAACACCATATATTTT.

This chain uses TRBV5-1 with TRBJ2-7; 7 nucleotides agree with TRBD1. CDR1 is SGHRS, CDR2 YFSETQ, per germline. V shed 3 bases, J shed 5 bases, and the junction held 8 bases outside the gene matches. The CDR3 runs to 14 residues. CDR3 DNA: TGCGCCAGCAGCTATGGCACAGGGGTAAACGAGCAGTACTTC. It is translated as CASSYGTGVNEQYF.

V usage is TRBV21-1 and J usage is TRBJ1-6; the D call TRBD1 from the table was never checked on the DNA. TRBV21-1 is given as a pseudogene. The length of the CDR3 is 19 residues. The CDR3 reads CASSIYFRTRSSYNSPLHF. The CDR3 nucleotides read TGTGCCAGCAGCATCTATTTCCGGACACGGAGCTCCTATAATTCACCCCTCCACTTT.

The V and J genes are TRBV10-3 and TRBJ1-1; D is undetermined. CDR1 ENHRY and CDR2 SYGVKD come from the germline V gene. V was trimmed by 3 bases and J by 0 bases, leaving 11 bases between them. CDR3 length: 15 amino acids. The CDR3 region has the DNA TGTGCCATCAGTGAAATCCCCGCAGTGAACACTGAAGCTTTCTTT. Its protein is CAISEIPAVNTEAFF.

The chain is built from TRBV5-1 and TRBJ2-3; 10 bases match TRBD2. The junction had 2 bases not matched to a gene; V was cut back by 0 bases and J by 4 bases. The CDR3 length is 15 residues. Germline V gives CDR1 SGHRS, CDR2 YFSETQ. The CDR3 coding sequence is TGCGCCAGCAGCTTGGTAGCGGGGGGCCCAGATACGCAGTATTTT. Encoded protein: CASSLVAGGPDTQYF.

The V and J genes are TRBV28 and TRBJ2-7; D is ambiguous. The CDR3 is 15 amino acids. Trimming pared 6 bases from V and 2 bases from J, leaving 17 bases between. Germline V gene lookup returns CDR1 MDHEN and CDR2 SYDVKM. Here the CDR3 reads CASSVPGLNPYEQYF. For the CDR3, the DNA is TGTGCCAGCAGCGTCCCGGGCCTGAACCCCTACGAGCAGTACTTC.